This record looks at one T cell receptor (beta chain) sequence and its context. The target antigen is unknown. This entry is derived from a study of post-analysis software for immune sequencing data. Study-level findings and limits: The study found TRBV5-6, TRBV5-1 and TRBV20-1 among five TRBV segments more frequent in patients than controls.

Presence of unique molecular identifiers characterized the TCR beta cDNA libraries. TCRdb redid the calling of the PCR reads with MiXCR, one entry per CDR3 protein. The sample has about 500,000 distinct CDR3 sequences, around 40% seen once; the top ten hold around an eighth. This CDR3 is 11 amino acids long. Germline loops: CDR1 SQVTM, CDR2 ANQGSEA. Trimming cost V 0 bases and J 7 bases, with 4 bases left between them. The V call is TRBV29-1, the J call TRBJ2-1; D is unclear. The receptor was derived from a girl between 5 and 17 years old with multiple sclerosis. The sample taken for sequencing was blood. This CDR3 reads CSVEDKNEQFF. In DNA form, the CDR3 reads TGCAGCGTTGAAGACAAGAATGAGCAGTTCTTC.